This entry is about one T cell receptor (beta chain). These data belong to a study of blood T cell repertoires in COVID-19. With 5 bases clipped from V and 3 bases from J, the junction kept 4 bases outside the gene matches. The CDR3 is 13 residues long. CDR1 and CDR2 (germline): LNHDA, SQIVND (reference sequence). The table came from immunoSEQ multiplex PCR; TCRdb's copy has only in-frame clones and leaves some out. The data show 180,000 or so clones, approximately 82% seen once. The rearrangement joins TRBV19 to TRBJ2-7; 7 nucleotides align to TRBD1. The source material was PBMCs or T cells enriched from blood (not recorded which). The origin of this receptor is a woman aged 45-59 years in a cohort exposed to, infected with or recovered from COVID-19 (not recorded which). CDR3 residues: CASSQGTDYEQYF. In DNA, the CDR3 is TGTGCCAGTAGTCAAGGGACAGACTACGAGCAGTACTTC.